This T cell receptor beta chain was obtained from a study of sequential checkpoint blockade in melanoma. The wider study: Maintenance nivolumab came after either treatment sequence. Twenty-two patients had matched tumor biopsies before treatment and at week 13 after nivolumab or ipilimumab alone. DNA from 90 to 100 pretreatment tumor samples underwent TCRβ immunosequencing. General study findings and limits: Rising tumor T-cell fraction and clonality meant about 30 times likelier benefit.

Remarks on this clone: Its specificity is not known.

V gave up 3 bases and J gave up 3 bases; unmatched junction bases: 6. Looked up from germline, CDR1 is LNHDA and CDR2 is SQIVND (reference sequence). The CDR3 has 18 residues. Only in-frame clones appear in the TCRdb table, and some are missing; sequencing was by immunoSEQ multiplex PCR. The sample carries around 9,200 clones, approximately 25% recorded once. The treatment here: randomized to nivolumab then ipilimumab (arm A) or the reverse (arm B). The chain links TRBV19 to TRBJ1-6, with 12 bases matching TRBD1. The source material was tumor tissue (inferred from file names), sampled from a patient given nivolumab and ipilimumab in sequence. The origin of this receptor is a human donor with melanoma. The DNA of the CDR3 is TGTGCCAGTAGTATGGGACAGGGGGCAAGGGGCTATAATTCACCCCTCCACTTT. Protein sequence: CASSMGQGARGYNSPLHF.